This T cell receptor (beta chain) came from a study of human T cells and chemical hapten exposure. Study-level information: Patches that contained 0.01% DPC were applied to the upper back and read at 6 days. General observations from the study: Relative to control repertoires, expanded TCRs gave rise to significantly more large CDR3 similarity clusters.

As for time point: pre-sensitization, week 0. Treatment denoted: therapeutic diphenylcyclopropenone sensitization with weekly scalp DPC. This clonotype has a handful of counts. What it binds is unknown. V dropped 1 base and J dropped 1; count of bases not matched to a gene: 7. There are 18 residues in the CDR3. Germline V gene lookup returns CDR1 SEHNR and CDR2 FQNEAQ (reference sequence). TCRdb called the RACE reads again in MiXCR, with one record for every CDR3 protein. The data show under 300,000 distinct CDR3 sequences, over 8% seen once. J is TRBJ2-1 and V is TRBV7-9, with 10 positions matching TRBD2. The specimen comprised whole blood, sampled in connection with sensitization to the hapten diphenylcyclopropenone (DPC). The source is a middle-aged woman with alopecia areata. Some clones in this sample may be carry-over from other donors' samples. The CDR3, as DNA: TGTGCCAGCAGCTTAGGGGCTAGCGGGAGCAGATCCTACAATGAGCAGTTCTTC. Its protein product is CASSLGASGSRSYNEQFF.